This T cell receptor (beta chain) was observed in a study of shared clonotypes between healthy human individuals. The study, taken as a whole, reports: The study found lower generation probabilities in non-shared clonotypes than in those shared by all four donors. Larger estimated richness was generally seen in naive subsets than in memory subsets.

The authors divided CD4+ cells into CD45RA+ naive and CD45RA-negative memory subsets. Here immunoSEQ multiplex PCR was the method, and the copy in TCRdb shows in-frame clones only, minus some. The data hold fewer than 200,000 clones, with about 66% observed a single time. Trimming at V came to 6 bases and at J to 8 bases, leaving 14 bases not matched to a gene. CDR1 and CDR2 from the germline V gene are MDHEN and SYDVKM. CDR3 length: 16 residues. A word on this clone: The target antigen is unknown.

The sample was memory CD4+ T cells sorted from blood. As to subset: CD45RA-negative fraction. This receptor was identified in a young man in good health. This rearrangement joins TRBV28 to TRBJ1-2; 11 bases agree with TRBD1. The CDR3 bases are TGTGCCAGCAGGCATAGATCCGGGACAGGGGGATCGGGCTACACCTTC. It translates to CASRHRSGTGGSGYTF.